The entry below gives a single T cell receptor (beta chain) sequence along with its context. What it binds is unknown. One entry per CDR3 protein results from TCRdb running MiXCR on the RT-PCR reads. The table records about 650,000 distinct CDR3 sequences, about a sixth of them present only once. This record comes from a study of response to subunit inactivated influenza vaccine. Whole-study findings and limits: T cells newly recruited by each seasonal influenza vaccination are few, the authors suggested.

Trimming removed 6 bases from V and 0 bases from J, with 18 bases in between. There are 16 residues in the CDR3. CDR1 MDHEN and CDR2 SYDVKM come from the germline V gene. The chain joins TRBV28 to TRBJ2-7; D gene ambiguous. The sample was PBMCs from blood, taken about 12 days after vaccination. The receptor's source is a man aged 50-59 years who received an inactivated influenza vaccine. CDR3 protein: CASSEIRALSSYEQYF. DNA of the CDR3: TGTGCCAGCAGCGAGATTCGGGCCCTTAGCTCCTACGAGCAGTACTTC.